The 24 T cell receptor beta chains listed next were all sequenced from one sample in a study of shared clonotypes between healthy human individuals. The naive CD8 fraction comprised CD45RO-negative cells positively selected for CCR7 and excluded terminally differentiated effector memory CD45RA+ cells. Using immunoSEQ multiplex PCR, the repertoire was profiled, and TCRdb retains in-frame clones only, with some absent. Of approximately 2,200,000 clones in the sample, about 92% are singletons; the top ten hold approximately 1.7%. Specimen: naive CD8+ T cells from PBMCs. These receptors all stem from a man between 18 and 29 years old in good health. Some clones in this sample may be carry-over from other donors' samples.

The DNA of the CDR3 is TGTGCCAGCAGTTACCGAACAGGGGTGGTCACTGAAGCTTTCTTT. Its translation is CASSYRTGVVTEAFF. V and J are TRBV6-5 and TRBJ1-1, with 7 bases identical to TRBD1. The germline CDR1 and CDR2 sequences are MNHEY and SVGAGI. There are 15 residues in the CDR3. Unmatched junction bases numbered 7, after V lost 2 bases and J lost 4 bases.

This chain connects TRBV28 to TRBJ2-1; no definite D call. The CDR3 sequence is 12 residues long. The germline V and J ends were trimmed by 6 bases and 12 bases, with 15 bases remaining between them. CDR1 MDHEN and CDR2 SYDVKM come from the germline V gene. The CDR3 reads CASSLLLDAQFF. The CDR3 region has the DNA TGTGCCAGCAGCCTTCTTCTAGATGCGCAGTTCTTC.

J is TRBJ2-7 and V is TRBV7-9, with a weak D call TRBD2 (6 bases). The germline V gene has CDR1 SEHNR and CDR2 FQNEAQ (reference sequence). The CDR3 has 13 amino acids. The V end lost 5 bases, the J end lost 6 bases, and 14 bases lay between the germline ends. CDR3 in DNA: TGTGCCAGCAGCCCGACGACTAGGGGCGAGCAGTACTTC. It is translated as CASSPTTRGEQYF.

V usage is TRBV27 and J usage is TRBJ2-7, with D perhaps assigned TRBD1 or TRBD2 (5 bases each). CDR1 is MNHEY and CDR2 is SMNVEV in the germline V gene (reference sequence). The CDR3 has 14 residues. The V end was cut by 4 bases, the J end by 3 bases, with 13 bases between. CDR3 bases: TGTGCCAGCAGTTCCAGGGACCTCTACTACGAGCAGTACTTC. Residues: CASSSRDLYYEQYF.

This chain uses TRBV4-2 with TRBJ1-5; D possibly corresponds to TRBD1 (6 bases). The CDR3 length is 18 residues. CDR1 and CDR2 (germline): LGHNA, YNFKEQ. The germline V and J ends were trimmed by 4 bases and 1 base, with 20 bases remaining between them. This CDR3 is CASSPHPSGGGSNQPQHF. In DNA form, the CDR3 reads TGTGCCAGCAGCCCCCACCCGTCCGGGGGCGGCAGCAATCAGCCCCAGCATTTT.

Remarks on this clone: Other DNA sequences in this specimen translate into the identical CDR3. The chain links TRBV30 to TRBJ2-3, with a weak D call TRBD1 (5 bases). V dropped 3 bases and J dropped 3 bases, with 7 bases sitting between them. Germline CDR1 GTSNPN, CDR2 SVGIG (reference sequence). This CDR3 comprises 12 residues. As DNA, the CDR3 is TGTGCCTGGAGCGCAGGGACAGATACGCAGTATTTT. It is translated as CAWSAGTDTQYF.

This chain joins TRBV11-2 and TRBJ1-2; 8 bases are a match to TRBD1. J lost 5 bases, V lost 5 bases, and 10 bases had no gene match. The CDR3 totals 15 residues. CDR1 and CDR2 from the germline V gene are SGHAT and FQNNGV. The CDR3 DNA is TGTGCCAGCAGCGTCGACAGGGGCAAAGGGTATGGCTACACCTTC. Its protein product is CASSVDRGKGYGYTF.

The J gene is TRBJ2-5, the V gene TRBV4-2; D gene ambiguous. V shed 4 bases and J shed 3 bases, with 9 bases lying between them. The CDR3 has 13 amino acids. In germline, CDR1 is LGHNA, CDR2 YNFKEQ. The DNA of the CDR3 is TGTGCCAGCAGCCCGAGCTGGGAAGAGACCCAGTACTTC. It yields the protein CASSPSWEETQYF.

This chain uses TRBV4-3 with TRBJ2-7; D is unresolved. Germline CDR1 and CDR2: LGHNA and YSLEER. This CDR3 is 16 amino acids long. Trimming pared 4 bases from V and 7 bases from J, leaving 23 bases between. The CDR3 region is CASSPNPGPRSEEQYF. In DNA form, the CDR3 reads TGCGCCAGCAGCCCAAACCCCGGACCGCGCTCGGAAGAGCAGTACTTC.

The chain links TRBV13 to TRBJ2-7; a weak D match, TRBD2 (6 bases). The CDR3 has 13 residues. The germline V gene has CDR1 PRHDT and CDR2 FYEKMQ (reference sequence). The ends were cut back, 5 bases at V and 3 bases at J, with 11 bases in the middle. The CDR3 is CASSGGLGYEQYF. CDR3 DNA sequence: TGTGCCAGCAGCGGGGGACTGGGCTACGAGCAGTACTTC.

This CDR3 reads CASSPLAEEETQYF. Here the CDR3 DNA reads TGTGCCAGCAGCCCACTAGCGGAAGAAGAGACCCAGTACTTC. The chain recombines TRBV27 with TRBJ2-5; TRBD2 agrees at 8 bases. CDR3 size: 14 residues. Trimming took 6 bases from V and 3 from J; bases not matched to a gene: 6. Per the germline V gene, CDR1 is MNHEY and CDR2 is SMNVEV (reference sequence).

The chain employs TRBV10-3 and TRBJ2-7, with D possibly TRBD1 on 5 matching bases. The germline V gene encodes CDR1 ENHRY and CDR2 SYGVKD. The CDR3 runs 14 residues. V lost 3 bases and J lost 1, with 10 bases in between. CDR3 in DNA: TGTGCCATCAGTGATTTCGACAGATCCTACGAGCAGTACTTC. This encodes CAISDFDRSYEQYF.

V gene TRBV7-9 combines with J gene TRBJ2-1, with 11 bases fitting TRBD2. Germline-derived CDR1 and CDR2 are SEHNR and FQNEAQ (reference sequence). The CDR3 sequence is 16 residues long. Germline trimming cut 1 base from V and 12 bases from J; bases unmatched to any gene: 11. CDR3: CASSLGSETSGTGQFF. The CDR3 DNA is TGTGCCAGCAGCTTAGGATCTGAGACTAGCGGGACAGGGCAGTTCTTC.

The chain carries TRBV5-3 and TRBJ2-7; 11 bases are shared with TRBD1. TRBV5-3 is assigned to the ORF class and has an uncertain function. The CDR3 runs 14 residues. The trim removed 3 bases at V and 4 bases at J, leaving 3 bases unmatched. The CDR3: CARSSRDRGYEQYF. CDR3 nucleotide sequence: TGTGCCAGAAGCTCCCGGGACAGGGGGTACGAGCAGTACTTC.

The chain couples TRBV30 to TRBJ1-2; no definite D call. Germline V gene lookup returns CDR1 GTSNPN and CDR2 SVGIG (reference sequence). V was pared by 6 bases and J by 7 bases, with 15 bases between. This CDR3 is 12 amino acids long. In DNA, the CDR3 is TGTGCCTGCGTTCCGGATAATCGTGGCTACACCTTC. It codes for CACVPDNRGYTF.

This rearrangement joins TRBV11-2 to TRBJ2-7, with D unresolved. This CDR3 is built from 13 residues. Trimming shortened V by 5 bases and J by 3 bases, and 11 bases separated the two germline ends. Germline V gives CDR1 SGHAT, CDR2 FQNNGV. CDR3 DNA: TGTGCCAGCAGCCCAGCCACAGACTACGAGCAGTACTTC. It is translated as CASSPATDYEQYF.

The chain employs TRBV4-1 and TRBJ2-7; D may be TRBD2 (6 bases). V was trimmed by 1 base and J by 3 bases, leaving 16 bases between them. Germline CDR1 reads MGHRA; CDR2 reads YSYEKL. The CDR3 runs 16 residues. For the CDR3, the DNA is TGCGCCAGCAGCCAAGTCGGAGGGCCCCCAGACTACGAGCAGTACTTC. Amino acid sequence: CASSQVGGPPDYEQYF.

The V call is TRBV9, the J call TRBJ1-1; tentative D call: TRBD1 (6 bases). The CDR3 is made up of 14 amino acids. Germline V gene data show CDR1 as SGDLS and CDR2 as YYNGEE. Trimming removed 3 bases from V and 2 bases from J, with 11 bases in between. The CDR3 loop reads CASSERGSNTEAFF. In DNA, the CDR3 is TGTGCCAGCAGCGAGAGGGGGAGTAACACTGAAGCTTTCTTT.

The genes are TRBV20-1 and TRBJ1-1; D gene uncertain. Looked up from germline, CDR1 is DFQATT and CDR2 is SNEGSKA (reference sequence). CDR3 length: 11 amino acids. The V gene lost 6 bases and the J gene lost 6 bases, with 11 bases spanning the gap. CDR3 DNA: TGCAGTGCCCGGTGGGGTCCTGAAGCTTTCTTT. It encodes CSARWGPEAFF.

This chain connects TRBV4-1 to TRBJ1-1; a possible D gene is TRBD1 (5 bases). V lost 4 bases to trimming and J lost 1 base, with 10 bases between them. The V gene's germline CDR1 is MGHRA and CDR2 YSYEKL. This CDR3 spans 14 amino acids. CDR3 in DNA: TGCGCCAGCAGCCTCGACAGTAGGAACACTGAAGCTTTCTTT. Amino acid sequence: CASSLDSRNTEAFF.

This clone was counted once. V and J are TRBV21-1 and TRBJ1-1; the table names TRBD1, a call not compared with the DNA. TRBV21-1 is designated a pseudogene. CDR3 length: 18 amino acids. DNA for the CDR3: TGTGCCAGCAGCACCCGGGACACGCCCCAACGCAACGGCACTGAAGCTTTCTTT. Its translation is CASSTRDTPQRNGTEAFF.

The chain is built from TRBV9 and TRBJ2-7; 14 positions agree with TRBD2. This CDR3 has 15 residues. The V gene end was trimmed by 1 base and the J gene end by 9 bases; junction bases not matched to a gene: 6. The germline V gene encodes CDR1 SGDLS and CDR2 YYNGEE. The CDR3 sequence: CASSVSGTSGSRQYF. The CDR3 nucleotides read TGTGCCAGCAGCGTATCAGGGACTAGCGGGAGTAGGCAGTACTTC. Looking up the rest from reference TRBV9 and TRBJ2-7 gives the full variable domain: DSGVTQTPKHLITATGQRVTLRCSPRSGDLSVYWYQQSLDQGLQFLIQYYNGEERAKGNILERFSAQQFPDLHSELNLSSLELGDSALYFCASSVSGTSGSRQYFGPGTRLTVT.

CDR3 protein: CASTREVASADTQYF. CDR3 DNA sequence: TGCGCCAGCACGCGGGAGGTGGCAAGCGCAGATACGCAGTATTTT. The rearrangement uses TRBV5-1 and TRBJ2-3; 8 bases are a match to TRBD2. The CDR3 spans 15 residues. From germline, CDR1 is SGHRS and CDR2 YFSETQ. After removal of 6 bases from V and 4 bases from J, the junction contained 10 bases not matched to a gene.

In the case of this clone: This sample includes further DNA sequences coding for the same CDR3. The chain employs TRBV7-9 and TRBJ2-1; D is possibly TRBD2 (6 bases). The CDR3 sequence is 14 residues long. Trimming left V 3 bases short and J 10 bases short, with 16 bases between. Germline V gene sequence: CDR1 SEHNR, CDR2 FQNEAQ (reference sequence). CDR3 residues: CASSLGGGANEQFF. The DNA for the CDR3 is TGTGCCAGCAGCTTGGGCGGAGGGGCAAACGAGCAGTTCTTC.